The 18 T cell receptor beta chains below all came from one sample that was sequenced in a study of early T cells in non-severe SARS-CoV-2 infection. TCRdb used MiXCR to reprocess the 5' RACE reads, holding one entry per CDR3 protein. The sample has 55,000 to 70,000 distinct CDR3 sequences; 10% to 15% are singletons. What was sequenced was whole blood. The receptors come from an adult who was a healthcare worker with PCR-confirmed SARS-CoV-2 infection or an uninfected control (not recorded which).

This clonotype has just a few counts. The CDR3 region is CASTPAGRENYGYTF. The DNA for the CDR3 is TGTGCCAGCACCCCCGCCGGCAGGGAAAATTATGGCTACACCTTC. The chain employs TRBV27 and TRBJ1-2; the D gene is possibly TRBD1 (5 bases). V shed 7 bases and J shed 5 bases, with 20 bases lying between them. The germline gives CDR1 MNHEY, CDR2 SMNVEV (reference sequence). This CDR3 contains 15 residues.

There are many counts of this clonotype. V is TRBV24-1 and J is TRBJ2-3; 7 bases line up with TRBD1. The CDR3 contains 17 residues. V shed 4 bases, J shed 5 bases, and the junction held 14 bases outside the gene matches. Germline-derived CDR1 and CDR2 are KGHDR and SFDVKD. This CDR3 is CATSDPRQGSTVDTQYF. CDR3 nucleotides: TGTGCCACCAGTGACCCAAGACAGGGATCAACTGTAGATACGCAGTATTTT.

At least ten counts were recorded for this clonotype. This chain uses TRBV4-3 with TRBJ2-3; D might be TRBD2 (6 bases). The germline V gene encodes CDR1 LGHNA and CDR2 YSLEER. CDR3 length equals 17 residues. Between the trimmed V and J ends, which lost 3 bases and 4 bases, there was a span of 20 bases. The CDR3 reads CASSQNRGGAGPDTQYF. CDR3 coding DNA: TGCGCCAGCAGCCAGAATCGAGGAGGGGCTGGTCCAGATACGCAGTATTTT.

This clonotype appeared a few times. The chain carries TRBV3-1 and TRBJ2-3; no clear D. CDR3 length: 16 residues. The germline V and J ends were trimmed by 1 base and 0 bases, with 11 bases remaining between them. Germline lookup yields CDR1 LGHDT and CDR2 YNNKEL (reference sequence). Here the CDR3 reads CASSQGPSGSTDTQYF. The CDR3 nucleotides are TGTGCCAGCAGCCAAGGTCCCTCGGGTAGCACAGATACGCAGTATTTT.

The sample holds a few counts of this clonotype. The rearrangement uses TRBV30 and TRBJ1-4, with TRBD1 as a possible D gene (6 bases). V lost 7 bases to trimming and J lost 8 bases, with 14 bases between them. Germline V gene data show CDR1 as GTSNPN and CDR2 as SVGIG (reference sequence). This CDR3 is built from 12 residues. The DNA of the CDR3 is TGTGCCTTGACAGGTGAAGACGAAAAACTGTTTTTT. It specifies CALTGEDEKLFF.

In this sample, this clonotype turned up a few times. CDR3 sequence (DNA): TGCGCCAGCAGCTTGGACAGCAATAGCAATCAGCCCCAGCATTTT. Protein: CASSLDSNSNQPQHF. The genes are TRBV5-1 and TRBJ1-5; D not certain. V lost 0 bases to trimming and J lost 0 bases, with 7 bases between them. Germline V gene data show CDR1 as SGHRS and CDR2 as YFSETQ. The CDR3 length is 15 residues.

This rearrangement joins TRBV7-3 to TRBJ2-2; D is unresolved. Germline values: CDR1 SGHTA, CDR2 FQGTGA. The ends were cut back, 1 base at V and 0 bases at J, with 6 bases in the middle. The CDR3 spans 15 residues. This CDR3 reads CASSLSRSNTGELFF. CDR3 DNA: TGTGCCAGCAGCTTAAGCCGTTCGAACACCGGGGAGCTGTTTTTT.

For this clonotype: One end of the junction varies from germline; a read error may be responsible. This rearrangement joins TRBV5-1 to TRBJ1-2; D unresolved. CDR3 length equals 12 residues. Germline CDR1 and CDR2: SGHRS and YFSETQ. The CDR3: CASCLQEQSYTF. The CDR3, as DNA: TGCGCCAGCTGCTTGCAGGAACAAAGCTACACCTTC.

This clonotype was detected a few times. The chain uses TRBV2 and TRBJ2-1; the match to TRBD2 covers 13 bases. Germline values: CDR1 SNHLY, CDR2 FYNNEI. V shed 2 bases, J shed 7 bases, and the junction held 2 bases outside the gene matches. The CDR3 covers 15 residues. This CDR3 is CASSETSGGANEQFF. The CDR3 region has the DNA TGTGCCAGCAGTGAAACTAGCGGGGGGGCTAATGAGCAGTTCTTC.

The CDR3 spells CASSSPRSPDTQYF. The CDR3 DNA follows: TGCGCCAGCAGTTCCCCCCGGAGCCCAGATACGCAGTATTTT. The gene calls are TRBV5-1 and TRBJ2-3; the D is unclear. Trimming shortened V by 5 bases and J by 4 bases, and 14 bases separated the two germline ends. Per the germline V gene, CDR1 is SGHRS and CDR2 is YFSETQ. The CDR3 is 14 amino acids.

CDR3 amino acids: CASSTWGEQFF. The CDR3 coding sequence is TGTGCCAGCAGTACCTGGGGTGAGCAGTTCTTC. This chain connects TRBV28 to TRBJ2-1; D gene ambiguous. Germline assignment: CDR1 MDHEN and CDR2 SYDVKM. CDR3 length equals 11 residues. Trimming cost V 5 bases and J 9 bases, with 8 bases left between them.

This clonotype was counted at least ten times. The chain has TRBV12-3 or TRBV12-4 and TRBJ2-3; D gene uncertain. This CDR3 comprises 12 residues. V shed 7 bases and J shed 7 bases, with 12 bases lying between them. The CDR3: CASTEPPNTQYF. The CDR3 DNA reads as TGTGCCAGCACCGAGCCCCCAAATACGCAGTATTTT.

This clonotype has only a few counts. V and J are TRBV12-3 or TRBV12-4 and TRBJ2-3; unclear D gene. The ends were cut back, 6 bases at V and 5 bases at J, with 15 bases in the middle. This CDR3 spans 14 amino acids. Written as DNA, the CDR3 is TGTGCCAGCAGCTCCACAGCCCGGAAAGATACGCAGTATTTT. It specifies CASSSTARKDTQYF.

V and J are TRBV27 and TRBJ1-4; TRBD1 might be the D (5 bases). V was trimmed by 4 bases and J by 11 bases, leaving 14 bases between them. Looked up from germline, CDR1 is MNHEY and CDR2 is SMNVEV (reference sequence). The CDR3 sequence is 13 residues long. The CDR3 coding sequence is TGTGCCAGCAGTTCAATTCGAGGGGTGAAACTGTTTTTT. Translated: CASSSIRGVKLFF.

The chain couples TRBV5-1 to TRBJ2-3; 11 bases line up with TRBD2. The V gene's germline CDR1 is SGHRS and CDR2 YFSETQ. The CDR3 length is 16 residues. V lost 4 bases, J lost 3 bases, and 7 bases stayed unmatched. The CDR3 bases are TGCGCCAGCAGCACCGTACTAGCGGGAGAAACAGATACGCAGTATTTT. Its translation is CASSTVLAGETDTQYF.

This clonotype was detected a few times. V and J are TRBV2 and TRBJ1-1; D is possibly TRBD1 (5 bases). Trimming removed 0 bases at V and 2 bases at J, with 10 bases between. This CDR3 has 15 residues. Germline values: CDR1 SNHLY, CDR2 FYNNEI. The CDR3 region has the DNA TGTGCCAGCAGTGAAGCGCCAGGGAGAAACACTGAAGCTTTCTTT. Translation: CASSEAPGRNTEAFF.

This clonotype was seen repeatedly, ten times or more. The chain links TRBV20-1 to TRBJ2-1, with 13 nucleotides matching TRBD2. Germline V gene sequence: CDR1 DFQATT, CDR2 SNEGSKA (reference sequence). CDR3 length equals 17 residues. The J segment lost 2 bases and the V segment lost 0 bases, leaving 4 bases of the junction unmatched. CDR3 nucleotides: TGCAGTGCTAGAGAGTTGGGACTAGCGGGGCCCTACAATGAGCAGTTCTTC. Translating gives CSARELGLAGPYNEQFF.

This clonotype was observed a few times. The rearrangement links TRBV28 to TRBJ2-7, with TRBD1 identical over 8 bases. This CDR3 is built from 14 residues. Germline values: CDR1 MDHEN, CDR2 SYDVKM. The trim removed 6 bases at V and 2 bases at J, leaving 6 bases unmatched. For the CDR3, the DNA is TGTGCCAGCAGCCCCGGACAGGGACCCTACGAGCAGTACTTC. It translates to CASSPGQGPYEQYF.